This passage covers 9 T cell receptor beta chains from one sample sequenced in a study of blood T cell repertoires in COVID-19. Sequencing used immunoSEQ multiplex PCR; TCRdb keeps in-frame clones, though not all of them. The data hold 90,000 to 120,000 clones, with approximately 88% observed a single time. Sequenced sample: peripheral blood. These receptors all stem from a man in his sixties with acute or convalescent COVID-19.

The chain combines TRBV10-3 with TRBJ2-6; D might be TRBD2 (5 bases). CDR3 length: 18 amino acids. Germline V gene data show CDR1 as ENHRY and CDR2 as SYGVKD. The germline V and J ends were trimmed by 4 bases and 1 base, with 17 bases remaining between them. CDR3 loop: CAISATLRRVSGANVLTF. DNA for the CDR3: TGTGCCATCAGTGCAACCTTGAGGCGGGTTTCTGGGGCCAACGTCCTGACTTTC.

This clone was counted a single time. This sequence joins TRBV18 and TRBJ1-6; a weak D match, TRBD1 (6 bases). V was shortened by 2 bases and J by 7 bases, with 12 bases between the two germline ends. Germline V lookup: CDR1 KGHSH, CDR2 LQKENI. This CDR3 is 15 amino acids long. This chain's CDR3 is CASSPSGAINSPLHF. As DNA, the CDR3 is TGTGCCAGCTCACCATCAGGGGCTATCAATTCACCCCTCCACTTT.

The chain is built from TRBV7-9 and TRBJ1-5; D unclear. Between the trimmed V and J ends, which lost 5 bases and 0 bases, there was a span of 11 bases. Germline assignment: CDR1 SEHNR and CDR2 FQNEAQ (reference sequence). The CDR3 is made up of 15 amino acids. CDR3 bases: TGTGCCAGCAGCCCTCCAGGATCTAGCAATCAGCCCCAGCATTTT. This codes for CASSPPGSSNQPQHF.

This chain links TRBV27 with TRBJ2-1; D is perhaps TRBD1 (5 bases). The CDR3 has 16 residues. Deletions cut 3 bases from V and 0 bases from J, with 12 bases between. Per germline, CDR1 MNHEY and CDR2 SMNVEV (reference sequence). The CDR3 reads CASSFRQTSSYNEQFF. The CDR3 region has the DNA TGTGCCAGCAGTTTCCGACAGACAAGCTCCTACAATGAGCAGTTCTTC.

A note on this clone: At one of its ends the junction is not consistent with the germline gene, which may arise from a read error. This sequence joins TRBV7-7 and TRBJ2-1; TRBD2 might be the D (6 bases). The CDR3 runs 15 residues. Germline CDR1 and CDR2: SSHAT and FNYEAQ (reference sequence). For the CDR3, the DNA is TGTGCTAGCAGCTTAACGAGGGACTCCTACGATGAGCAGTTCTTC. Amino acid sequence: CASSLTRDSYDEQFF.

The chain employs TRBV5-1 and TRBJ1-2; D is unclear. CDR1 and CDR2 (germline): SGHRS, YFSETQ. The V end lost 2 bases, the J end lost 4 bases, and 9 bases lay between the germline ends. The CDR3 runs 13 residues. This chain's CDR3 is CASSFGVAYGYTF. The CDR3 coding sequence is TGCGCCAGCAGCTTCGGGGTGGCCTATGGCTACACCTTC.

This sequence joins TRBV9 and TRBJ2-5; no firm D call. The CDR3 is made up of 13 amino acids. The V end lost 0 bases, the J end lost 3 bases, and 6 bases lay between the germline ends. CDR1 and CDR2 (germline): SGDLS, YYNGEE. The CDR3 region is CASSVDPEETQYF. The CDR3 DNA sequence: TGTGCCAGCAGCGTAGATCCGGAAGAGACCCAGTACTTC.

This clone was counted only a few times. V usage is TRBV7-9 and J usage is TRBJ2-3; D is possibly TRBD1 (6 bases). The CDR3 length is 14 residues. The germline V and J ends were trimmed by 7 bases and 3 bases, with 14 bases remaining between them. CDR1 is SEHNR and CDR2 is FQNEAQ in the germline V gene (reference sequence). CDR3 sequence (DNA): TGTGCCAGCAAAATCGGCAGGGGAACAGATACGCAGTATTTT. This codes for CASKIGRGTDTQYF.

The rearrangement uses TRBV5-1 and TRBJ1-4; D call uncertain. Germline V gene lookup returns CDR1 SGHRS and CDR2 YFSETQ. This CDR3 has 17 residues. The V and J ends lost 2 bases and 0 bases respectively, with 14 bases between them. CDR3 residues: CASSFDIGSATNEKLFF. In DNA form, the CDR3 reads TGCGCCAGCAGCTTTGACATAGGATCTGCAACTAATGAAAAACTGTTTTTT.